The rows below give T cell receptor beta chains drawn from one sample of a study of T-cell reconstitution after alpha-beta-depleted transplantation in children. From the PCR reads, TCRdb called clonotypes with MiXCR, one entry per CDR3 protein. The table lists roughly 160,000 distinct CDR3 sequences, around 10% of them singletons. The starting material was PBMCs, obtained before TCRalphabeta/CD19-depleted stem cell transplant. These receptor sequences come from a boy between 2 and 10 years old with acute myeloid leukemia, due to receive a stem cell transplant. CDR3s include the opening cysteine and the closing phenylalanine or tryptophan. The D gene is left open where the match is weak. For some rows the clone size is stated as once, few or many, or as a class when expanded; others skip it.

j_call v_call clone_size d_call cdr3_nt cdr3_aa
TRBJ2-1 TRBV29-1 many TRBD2 TGCAGCGTTGACGCAAGCGGGAGGAGGTATGAGCAGTTCTTC CSVDASGRRYEQFF
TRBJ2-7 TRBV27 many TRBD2 TGTGCCAGCAAAGTACTAGCGGGTCCCCAGGAGCAGTACTTC CASKVLAGPQEQYF
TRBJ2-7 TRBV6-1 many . TGTGCCAGCAGTGGCACAGGAACCTACGAGCAGTACTTC CASSGTGTYEQYF
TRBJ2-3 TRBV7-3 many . TGTGCCAGCAGCTTAACCCTAGCGTCGGATACGCAGTATTTT CASSLTLASDTQYF
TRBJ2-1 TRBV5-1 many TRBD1 TGCGCCAGCAAAGGACAGGGGGCGCGATACAATGAGCAGTTCTTC CASKGQGARYNEQFF
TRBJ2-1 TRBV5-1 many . TGCGCCAGCAGTGTAACCCGCCCTGGGGATGAGCAGTTCTTC CASSVTRPGDEQFF
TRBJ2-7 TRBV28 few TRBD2 TGTGCCAGCAGCACTCCGACTAGCGGCTACGAGCAGTACTTC CASSTPTSGYEQYF
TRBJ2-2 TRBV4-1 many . TGCGCCAGCAGCCAAGACAGGGTGGACACCGGGGAGCTGTTTTTT CASSQDRVDTGELFF
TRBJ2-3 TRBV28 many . TGTGCCAGCAGTTCCCCCCCAACAGATACGCAGTATTTT CASSSPPTDTQYF
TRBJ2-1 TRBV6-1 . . TGTGCCAGCACAAAAATAGCTAGCTCCTCCTACAATGAGCAGTTCTTC CASTKIASSSYNEQFF
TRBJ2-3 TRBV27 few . TGTGCCAGCAGTTTATCCCCGGGGGACACAGATACGCAGTATTTT CASSLSPGDTDTQYF
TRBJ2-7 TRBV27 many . TGTGCCAGCAGTCCAATGGACATGTCTAACGAGCAGTACTTC CASSPMDMSNEQYF
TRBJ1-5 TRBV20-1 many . TGCAGTGCTAGAGTAGGGCCTAGCAATCAGCCCCAGCATTTT CSARVGPSNQPQHF
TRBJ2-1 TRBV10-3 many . TGTGCCATCAGGGGAAGGGAGACCTCCTACAATGAGCAGTTCTTC CAIRGRETSYNEQFF
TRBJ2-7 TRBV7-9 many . TGTGCCAGCAGCTTAGATGACGGATACTACGAGCAGTACTTC CASSLDDGYYEQYF
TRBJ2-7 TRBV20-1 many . TGCAGTGCCGGCCCCCTCGAGCAGTACTTC CSAGPLEQYF
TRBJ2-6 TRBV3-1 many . TGTGCCAGCAGCCGTCAGGGTACCTCTGGGGCCAACGTCCTGACTTTC CASSRQGTSGANVLTF
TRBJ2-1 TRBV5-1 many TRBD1 TGCGCCAGCAGCTCGGGACAGGGGGCAATCTACAATGAGCAGTTCTTC CASSSGQGAIYNEQFF
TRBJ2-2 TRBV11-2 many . TGTGCCAGCAGCCCCGACTTAACAAACACCGGGGAGCTGTTTTTT CASSPDLTNTGELFF
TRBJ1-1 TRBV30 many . TGTGCCTCGACAGCAATGAACACTGAAGCTTTCTTT CASTAMNTEAFF
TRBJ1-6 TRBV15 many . TGTGCCAGGGTAGGGGTCAATTCACCCCTCCACTTT CARVGVNSPLHF
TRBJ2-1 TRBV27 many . TGTGCCAGCAGTTCGGGAGTCGGCGCCTACAATGAGCAGTTCTTC CASSSGVGAYNEQFF
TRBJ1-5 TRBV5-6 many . TGTGCCAGCACCCTATTCGGGGGAACGAGCAATCAGCCCCAGCATTTT CASTLFGGTSNQPQHF
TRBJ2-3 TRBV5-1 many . TGCGCCAGCAGCTTGGTGTTCTTTTCAGATACGCAGTATTTT CASSLVFFSDTQYF
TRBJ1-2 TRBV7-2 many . TGTGCCAGCAGCCCCCTCTGGGACACAAGGGTGTATGGCTACACCTTC CASSPLWDTRVYGYTF
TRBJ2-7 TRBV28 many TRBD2 TGTGCCAGTGGGGGGGGGGAAAGGTACGAGCAGTACTTC CASGGGERYEQYF
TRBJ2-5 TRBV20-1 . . TGCAGTGCTAGCTCGTCCGGGGGGCGACAAGAGACCCAGTACTTC CSASSSGGRQETQYF
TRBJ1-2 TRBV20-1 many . TGCAGTGCTATACGGGGACAACAGTATGGCTACACCTTC CSAIRGQQYGYTF
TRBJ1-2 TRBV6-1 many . TGTGCCAGCACCCCGGGACCGCTAAACTATGGCTACACCTTC CASTPGPLNYGYTF
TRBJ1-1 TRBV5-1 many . TGCGCCAGCAGCGGAGGGCTTAACACTGAAGCTTTCTTT CASSGGLNTEAFF
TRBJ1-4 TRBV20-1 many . TGCAGTGCTAAGGCCAGGGATAATGAAAAACTGTTTTTT CSAKARDNEKLFF
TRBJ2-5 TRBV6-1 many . TGTGCCAGCAGTGGAAGACAGTGGAGTGGAGAGACCCAGTACTTC CASSGRQWSGETQYF
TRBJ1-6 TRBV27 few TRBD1 TGTGCCAGCAGTCCTCGCTTGGGGGACAGGCCCAATTCACCCCTCCACTTT CASSPRLGDRPNSPLHF
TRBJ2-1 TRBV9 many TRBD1 TGTGCCAGCAGCCCGAGACAGGGGCCGCTCCATGAGCAGTTCTTC CASSPRQGPLHEQFF
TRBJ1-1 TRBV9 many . TGTGCCAGCAGCTTCGGGGACTGGACTGAAGCTTTCTTT CASSFGDWTEAFF
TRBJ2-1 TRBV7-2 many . TGTGCCAGCAGCCTACCCCGACTCAATCTGGCCAATGAGCAGTTCTTC CASSLPRLNLANEQFF
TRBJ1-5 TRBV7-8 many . TGTGCCAGCAGCAAAGAAGGGGAGTGGACCCTTGATAAGCCCCAGCATTTT CASSKEGEWTLDKPQHF
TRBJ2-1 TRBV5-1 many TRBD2 TGCGCCAGCCGAGCGGGAGGGGGAGAGAATGAGCAGTTCTTC CASRAGGGENEQFF
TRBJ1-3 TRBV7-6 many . TGTGCCAGCAGCTCCTCAGGGAAAGGAAACACCATATATTTT CASSSSGKGNTIYF
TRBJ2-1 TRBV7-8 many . TGTGCCAGCAGCCTCGAACTAACAGGGTGGGGGGAGCAGTTCTTC CASSLELTGWGEQFF
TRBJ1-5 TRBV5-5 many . TGTGCCAGCAGCTTATTCCAGGGGTATCAGCCCCAGCATTTT CASSLFQGYQPQHF
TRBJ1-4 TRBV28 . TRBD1 TGTGCCACCAGATCCACAGGGGAGTATACTGAAAAACTGTTTTTT CATRSTGEYTEKLFF
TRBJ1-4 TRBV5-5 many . TGTGCCAGCAGCCTGGGACCTCCGGGGACTAATGAAAAACTGTTTTTT CASSLGPPGTNEKLFF
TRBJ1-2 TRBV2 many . TGTGCCAGCTCTCTTTGGGGTTCCTATGGCTACACCTTC CASSLWGSYGYTF